This TCR beta chain was recorded in a study of vaccination and CD4 T cells after COVID-19. At the level of the study: The cells in question were stimulated using overlapping spike peptides derived from SARS-CoV-2, HCoV-NL63, HCoV-OC43 and HCoV-229E. Study outcomes and limitations: From a median of about 20 to 40, SARS-CoV-2-reactive clonotypes increased, though not significantly. Convalescent patients displayed a median about 85% of reactive clones emerging only post-vaccination.

With the Oncomine TCR Beta short-read assay, DNA from cultured CD4+ T cells was sequenced. TCRdb redid the calling of the PCR reads with MiXCR, one entry per CDR3 protein. The sample has about 14,000 distinct CDR3 sequences, about a third seen once. On this clonotype itself: Its target is unknown.

This CDR3 is built from 11 residues. CDR1 SGHRS and CDR2 YFSETQ come from the germline V gene. The V gene end was trimmed by 3 bases and the J gene end by 9 bases; junction bases not matched to a gene: 1. As to treatment: roughly nine-day PBMC culture with coronavirus spike peptide pools or control peptides (ViraFEST assay). Antigen-specific T cells were expanded with peptide pools by ViraFEST, and TCRs were then sequenced. The clonotype was recovered from a human donor who had recovered from COVID-19. Material: CD4+ T cells from blood, cultured in vitro. V gene TRBV5-1 combines with J gene TRBJ2-3; 7 nucleotides align to TRBD1. CDR3 loop: CASSSDRTQYF. CDR3 DNA sequence: TGCGCCAGCAGCTCGGACAGGACGCAGTATTTT.